This T cell receptor (beta chain) was documented in a study of response to subunit inactivated influenza vaccine. Study-level findings and limits: Researchers suggested that each seasonal influenza vaccination recruits few new T cells.

Via MiXCR, TCRdb re-called the RT-PCR reads, giving one row per CDR3 protein. The sample contains over 400,000 distinct CDR3 sequences, 10% to 15% of which appear only once. This clonotype was seen many times. Its antigen is not identified. Germline CDR1 MDHEN, CDR2 SYDVKM. The CDR3 extends over 13 amino acids. V lost 6 bases to trimming and J lost 4 bases, with 12 bases between them. The chain couples TRBV28 to TRBJ1-2, with D unclear. The sequence was collected from a man aged 50-60 years who received an inactivated influenza vaccine. The material was PBMCs from blood, obtained about 40 days after vaccination. In nucleotides, the CDR3 is TGTGCCAGCAGATTGGGAGGGTCCTATGGCTACACCTTC. It is translated as CASRLGGSYGYTF.